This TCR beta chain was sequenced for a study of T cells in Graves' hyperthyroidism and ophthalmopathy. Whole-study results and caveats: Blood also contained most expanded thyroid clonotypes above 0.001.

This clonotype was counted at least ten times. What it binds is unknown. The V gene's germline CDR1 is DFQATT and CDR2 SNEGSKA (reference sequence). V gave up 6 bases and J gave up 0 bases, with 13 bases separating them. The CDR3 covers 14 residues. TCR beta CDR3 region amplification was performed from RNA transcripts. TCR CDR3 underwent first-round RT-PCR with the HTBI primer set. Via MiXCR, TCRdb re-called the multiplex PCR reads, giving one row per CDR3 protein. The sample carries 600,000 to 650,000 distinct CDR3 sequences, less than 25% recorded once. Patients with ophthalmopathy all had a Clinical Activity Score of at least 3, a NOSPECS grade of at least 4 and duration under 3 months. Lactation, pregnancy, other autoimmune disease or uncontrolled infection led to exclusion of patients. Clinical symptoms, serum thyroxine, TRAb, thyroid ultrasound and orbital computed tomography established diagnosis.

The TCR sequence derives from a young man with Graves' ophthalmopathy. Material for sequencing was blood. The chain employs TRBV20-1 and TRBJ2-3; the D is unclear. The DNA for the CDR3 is TGCAGTGCCTCGTGGACGGTTAGCACAGATACGCAGTATTTT. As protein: CSASWTVSTDTQYF.